This T cell receptor beta chain was sequenced in a study of early T cells in non-severe SARS-CoV-2 infection. MiXCR, run by TCRdb on the 5' RACE reads, gives a single entry per CDR3 protein. The sample holds around 29,000 distinct CDR3 sequences, 9.5% to 10% seen once. Germline CDR1 and CDR2: SGHAT and FQNNGV. Trimming cost V 2 bases and J 1 base; bases outside gene matches: 4. The CDR3 loop spans 15 amino acids. Study-wide points: Using VDJdb, the matching emphasized anti-spike CD8 responses while missing private and CD4 specificities.

This clonotype was seen repeatedly, ten times or more. Antigen unknown. The chain has TRBV11-2 and TRBJ1-1, with 7 bases fitting TRBD1. Sequences were obtained from whole blood. This receptor was identified in an adult who was a healthcare worker with PCR-confirmed SARS-CoV-2 infection or an uninfected control (not recorded which). This CDR3 reads CASSLMGQKNTEAFF. The CDR3 coding sequence is TGTGCCAGCAGCTTAATGGGACAGAAGAACACTGAAGCTTTCTTT.